This note documents a single T cell receptor beta chain sequence. This sample was taken from a study of the immune and genomic landscape of osteosarcoma. At the level of the study: Most patients were poor-risk; around 70% had died.

CDR3 length: 16 amino acids. Trimming stripped 5 bases from V and 1 base from J, with 15 bases between. Germline V CDR1 and CDR2: LNHDA, SQIVND (reference sequence). TCRdb's copy holds only in-frame clones and misses some; the assay was immunoSEQ multiplex PCR. The sample yields 2,500 to 3,500 clones, over 60% seen once. The clonotype comes from a young man with osteosarcoma. Sequencing was done on a sample of tumor tissue from a local recurrence in the femur. The rearrangement uses TRBV19 and TRBJ1-5; D might be TRBD1 (5 bases). The CDR3 DNA reads as TGTGCCAGTAGTGCCCGGGGGGGTCTGAGCAATCAGCCCCAGCATTTT. Residues: CASSARGGLSNQPQHF.